These T cell receptor beta chains were read from a single sample in a study of blood T cell repertoires in COVID-19. The method was immunoSEQ multiplex PCR; TCRdb's version includes in-frame clones alone and lacks a portion of them. The table has fewer than 350,000 clones, 70% to 90% seen once; the top ten hold approximately 1%. Sequenced: PBMCs or T cells enriched from blood (not recorded which). These receptors came from a woman in her twenties or thirties who had recovered from COVID-19. CDR3s include the opening cysteine and the closing phenylalanine or tryptophan. A D gene is named only where the DNA matches it firmly. Expanded clones are given a class, and other clones once, few, many or no size at all.

V	D	size	J	CDR3	DNA
TRBV12-3/TRBV12-4	TRBD1	few	TRBJ1-2	CASSGQGYGYTF	TGTGCCAGCAGCGGACAGGGCTATGGCTACACCTTC
TRBV9	NA	NA	TRBJ2-3	CASSPVSLTDTQYF	TGTGCCAGCAGCCCCGTTTCGTTGACAGATACGCAGTATTTT
TRBV12-3/TRBV12-4	TRBD1	few	TRBJ1-1	CASRITGGTEAFF	TGTGCCAGCAGAATAACAGGGGGCACTGAAGCTTTCTTT
TRBV30	NA	few	TRBJ1-1	CAWSLSVVHTEAFF	TGTGCCTGGAGCTTATCGGTCGTTCACACTGAAGCTTTCTTT
TRBV7-9	NA	NA	TRBJ2-7	CASSFGRTQSYEQYF	TGTGCCAGCAGCTTTGGACGGACTCAATCCTACGAGCAGTACTTC
TRBV30	NA	once	TRBJ2-4	CAWNSPPGSKYF	TGTGCCTGGAATTCGCCTCCGGGATCGAAGTACTTC
TRBV5-1	TRBD1	NA	TRBJ1-6	CASSLDRGEDWSYNSPLHF	TGCGCCAGCAGCTTGGACAGGGGAGAGGATTGGTCCTATAATTCACCCCTCCACTTT
TRBV27	TRBD1	NA	TRBJ2-1	CASSSSGQGEDEQFF	TGTGCCAGCAGTTCCTCTGGACAGGGTGAGGATGAGCAGTTCTTC
TRBV4-3	NA	once	TRBJ1-6	CASSQGTDYYSPLHF	TGCGCCAGCAGCCAAGGGACAGATTATTATTCACCCCTCCACTTT
TRBV11-3	TRBD1	NA	TRBJ2-2	CASSRSGQLDTGELFF	TGTGCCAGCAGCAGATCGGGACAGCTTGACACCGGGGAGCTGTTTTTT
TRBV5-3	TRBD1	NA	TRBJ1-1	CARSPDRAATEAFF	TGTGCCAGAAGCCCGGACAGGGCTGCGACTGAAGCTTTCTTT
TRBV5-1	TRBD1	NA	TRBJ2-7	CASSKPGQGLHEQYF	TGCGCCAGCAGCAAACCGGGACAGGGACTGCACGAGCAGTACTTC
TRBV4-1	NA	NA	TRBJ1-1	CASSQGSYPGGLTSEAFF	TGCGCCAGCAGCCAAGGTTCGTACCCCGGGGGATTAACCTCTGAAGCTTTCTTT
TRBV4-3	NA	NA	TRBJ2-5	CASSQGWTVQETQYF	TGCGCCAGCAGCCAAGGCTGGACTGTACAAGAGACCCAGTACTTC
TRBV24-1	NA	NA	TRBJ1-5	CATSARGTQPQHF	TGTGCCACCAGTGCCAGGGGCACTCAGCCCCAGCATTTT
TRBV19	NA	NA	TRBJ1-5	CASSILPGNNQPQHF	TGTGCCAGTAGTATATTACCAGGAAACAATCAGCCCCAGCATTTT
TRBV10-3	TRBD2	NA	TRBJ2-5	CATGWGRGDETQYF	TGTGCCACCGGTTGGGGGAGGGGTGACGAGACCCAGTACTTC
TRBV7-9	NA	few	TRBJ1-1	CASSSAGTNIEAFF	TGTGCCAGCAGCTCCGCCGGGACAAATATAGAAGCTTTCTTT
TRBV28	TRBD2	NA	TRBJ2-1	CASSLGTSGSNEQFF	TGTGCCAGCAGTTTGGGGACTAGCGGGAGTAATGAGCAGTTCTTC
TRBV27	NA	NA	TRBJ1-1	CASSRRGYTEAFF	TGTGCCAGCAGCCGGCGGGGTTACACTGAAGCTTTCTTT
TRBV10-2	TRBD2	NA	TRBJ2-2	CASLAAVTGELFF	TGCGCCAGTCTAGCGGCTGTCACCGGGGAGCTGTTTTTT
TRBV28	TRBD1	NA	TRBJ2-7	CASSQHRQGRSYEQYF	TGTGCCAGCAGTCAACACCGACAGGGACGATCCTACGAGCAGTACTTC
TRBV28	NA	once	TRBJ1-2	CASSRGWGDGYTF	TGTGCCAGCAGTCGAGGGTGGGGGGACGGCTACACCTTC
TRBV28	TRBD2	NA	TRBJ2-3	CASSSGGKSTDTQYF	TGTGCCAGCAGTTCCGGGGGGAAAAGCACAGATACGCAGTATTTT
TRBV2	NA	NA	TRBJ1-5	CASRSRSNQPQHF	TGTGCCAGCAGGAGCAGGAGCAATCAGCCCCAGCATTTT
TRBV7-2	NA	NA	TRBJ1-6	CASSLGSGIGSPLHF	TGTGCCAGCAGCTTAGGGTCAGGGATCGGTTCACCCCTCCACTTT
TRBV28	NA	NA	TRBJ1-1	CASSLIGTNPPEAFF	TGTGCCAGCAGTTTAATAGGGACAAACCCCCCTGAGGCTTTCTTT
TRBV27	TRBD1	NA	TRBJ2-7	CASSSRTGRDEQYF	TGTGCCAGCAGTTCGAGGACAGGGCGGGACGAGCAGTACTTC
TRBV7-9	TRBD1	once	TRBJ2-2	CASSLIGTGNTGELFF	TGTGCCAGCAGCTTAATCGGGACAGGTAACACCGGGGAGCTGTTTTTT
TRBV7-3	TRBD2	NA	TRBJ2-5	CASSITRGLAGETQYF	TGTGCCAGCAGTATTACTAGGGGACTAGCGGGAGAGACCCAGTACTTC
TRBV5-4	NA	NA	TRBJ2-5	CASSFGFGQVGQRRETQYF	TGTGCCAGCAGCTTCGGGTTCGGGCAAGTTGGACAGAGGAGGGAGACCCAGTACTTC
TRBV11-2	TRBD2	once	TRBJ2-3	CAGNRGLAGTTDTQYF	TGTGCCGGGAACCGTGGATTAGCGGGGACAACAGATACGCAGTATTTT
TRBV28	NA	NA	TRBJ2-2	CASKVLRQVTGELFF	TGTGCCAGCAAAGTCCTTCGGCAGGTCACCGGGGAGCTGTTTTTT
TRBV7-9	TRBD2	few	TRBJ2-5	CASSTSGSGEQETQYF	TGTGCCAGCAGCACAAGCGGGAGCGGGGAACAAGAGACCCAGTACTTC
TRBV3-1/TRBV3-2	NA	NA	TRBJ2-1	CASSQDDRTKYEQFF	TGTGCCAGCAGCCAAGACGACAGGACGAAGTATGAGCAGTTCTTC
TRBV25-1	NA	NA	TRBJ1-1	CASSDFRSTEAFF	TGTGCCAGCAGTGATTTCAGGTCCACTGAAGCTTTCTTT
TRBV5-6	NA	NA	TRBJ1-2	CASSSSTYGYTF	TGTGCCAGCAGCTCTTCTACCTATGGCTACACCTTC
TRBV7-9	TRBD2	NA	TRBJ2-7	CASSITSGLAVYEQYF	TGTGCCAGCAGCATTACCTCGGGACTAGCAGTATACGAGCAGTACTTC